This T cell receptor beta chain was identified in a study of T cell clonality in common variable immunodeficiency. The study, taken as a whole, reports: Common variable immunodeficiency TCR beta sequences reportedly had fewer deletions and N-nucleotide insertions.

Donors gave roughly 5 to 9 ml heparinized peripheral whole blood. Here immunoSEQ multiplex PCR was the method, and the copy in TCRdb shows in-frame clones only, minus some. The sample presents 15,000 to 25,000 clones, none singletons. This clone was seen only a few times. What it binds is unknown. The sequenced fragment ends 3 residues before the CDR3 boundary, so the rest is inferred from the germline J gene. The CDR3 loop spans 17 amino acids. Germline CDR1 reads DFQATT; CDR2 reads SNEGSKA (reference sequence). J lost 5 bases, V lost 5 bases, and 17 bases had no gene match. The receptor was isolated from a human donor with common variable immunodeficiency. What was sequenced was peripheral blood mononuclear cells. This chain joins TRBV20-1 and TRBJ2-5; TRBD2 matches 10 bases. The DNA read from the CDR3 is TGCAGTGCTGACACCGGGACTAGCGCTTTTGGGTTGGAGACC. Its protein is CSADTGTSAFGLET. The entire CDR3 protein reads CSADTGTSAFGLETQYF.